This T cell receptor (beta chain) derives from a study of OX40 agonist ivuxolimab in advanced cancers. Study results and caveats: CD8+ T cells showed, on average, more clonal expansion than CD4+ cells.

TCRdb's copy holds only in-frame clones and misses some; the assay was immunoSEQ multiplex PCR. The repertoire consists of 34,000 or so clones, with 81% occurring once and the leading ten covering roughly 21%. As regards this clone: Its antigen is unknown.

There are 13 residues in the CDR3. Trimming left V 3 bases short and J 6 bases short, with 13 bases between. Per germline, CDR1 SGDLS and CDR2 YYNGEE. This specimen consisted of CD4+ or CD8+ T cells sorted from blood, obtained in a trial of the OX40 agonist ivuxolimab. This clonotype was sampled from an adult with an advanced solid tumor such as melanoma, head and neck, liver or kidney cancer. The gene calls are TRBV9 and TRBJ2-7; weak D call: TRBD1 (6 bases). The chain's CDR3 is CASSGNNRAEQYF. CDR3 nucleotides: TGTGCCAGCAGCGGAAATAACAGGGCCGAGCAGTACTTC.